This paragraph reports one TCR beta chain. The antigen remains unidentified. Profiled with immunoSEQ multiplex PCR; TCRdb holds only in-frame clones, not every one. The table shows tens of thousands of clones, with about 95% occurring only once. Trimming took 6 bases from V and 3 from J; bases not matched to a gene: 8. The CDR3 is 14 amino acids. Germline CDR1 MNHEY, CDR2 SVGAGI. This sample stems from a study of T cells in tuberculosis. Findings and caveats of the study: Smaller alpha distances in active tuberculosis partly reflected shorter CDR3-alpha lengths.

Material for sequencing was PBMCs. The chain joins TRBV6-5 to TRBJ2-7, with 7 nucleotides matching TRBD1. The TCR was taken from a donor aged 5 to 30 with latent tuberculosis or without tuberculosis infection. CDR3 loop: CASRQGTAYYEQYF. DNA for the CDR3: TGTGCCAGCAGGCAAGGGACAGCTTACTACGAGCAGTACTTC.